The clone carrying this T cell receptor beta chain was recorded a few times. The target antigen is unknown. The data originate from a study of T-cell memory formation after mild COVID-19. Background on the study: TCR clusters were mostly confined to one donor each. Study observations and caveats: While clones contracting from day 15 to 85 were balanced between CD4 and CD8, later expanders leaned CD4+. Pre-infection memory showed some responding clones, and this suggested that cross-reactive memory joined.

V was cut by 3 bases and J by 2 bases, with 16 bases left in between. There are 16 residues in the CDR3. After 5'RACE with constant-segment primers, TCR alpha and TCR beta cDNA libraries carrying sample barcodes and UMIs were obtained. TCRdb called the 5' RACE reads again in MiXCR, with one record for every CDR3 protein. The sample lists approximately 490,000 distinct CDR3 sequences; about 20% were seen once. The chain uses TRBV12-3 or TRBV12-4 and TRBJ2-5; D unresolved. Sample: PBMCs or a T cell subset sorted from them (not recorded which). The TCR was taken from an adult woman who had mild COVID-19 (a few samples of this study predate the infection). Cell type and time point are not known. CDR3 DNA: TGTGCCAGCAGTTTTAAGGCAGCCATGGGGCAAGAGACCCAGTACTTC. This encodes CASSFKAAMGQETQYF.